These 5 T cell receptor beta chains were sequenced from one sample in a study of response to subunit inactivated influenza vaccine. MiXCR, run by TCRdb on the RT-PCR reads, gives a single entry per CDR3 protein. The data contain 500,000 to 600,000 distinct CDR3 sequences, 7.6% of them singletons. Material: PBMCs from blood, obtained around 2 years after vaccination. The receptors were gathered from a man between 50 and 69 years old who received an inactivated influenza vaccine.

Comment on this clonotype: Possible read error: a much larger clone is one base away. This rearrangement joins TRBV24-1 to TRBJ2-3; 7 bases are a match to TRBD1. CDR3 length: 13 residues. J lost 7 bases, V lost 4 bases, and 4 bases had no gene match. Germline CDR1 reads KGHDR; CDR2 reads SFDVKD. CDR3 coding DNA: TGTGCCACCAGTGAAACAGGGGTAAATACGCAGTATTTT. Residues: CATSETGVNTQYF.

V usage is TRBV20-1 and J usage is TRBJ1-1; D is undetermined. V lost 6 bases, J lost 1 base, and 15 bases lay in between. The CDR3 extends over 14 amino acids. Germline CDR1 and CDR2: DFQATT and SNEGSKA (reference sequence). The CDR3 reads CSAQDRRRNTEAFF. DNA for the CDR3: TGCAGTGCCCAGGACCGACGGAGGAACACTGAAGCTTTCTTT.

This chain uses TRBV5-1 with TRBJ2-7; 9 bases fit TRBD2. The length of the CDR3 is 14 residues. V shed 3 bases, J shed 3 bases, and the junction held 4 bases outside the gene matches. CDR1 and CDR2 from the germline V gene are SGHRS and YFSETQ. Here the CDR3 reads CASSSRLADYEQYF. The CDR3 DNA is TGCGCCAGCAGCTCAAGACTAGCGGACTACGAGCAGTACTTC.

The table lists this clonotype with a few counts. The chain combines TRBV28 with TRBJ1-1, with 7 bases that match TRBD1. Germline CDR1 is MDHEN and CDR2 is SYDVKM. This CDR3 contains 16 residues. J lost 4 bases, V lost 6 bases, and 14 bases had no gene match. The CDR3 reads CASSSPSTGLGTEAFF. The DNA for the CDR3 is TGTGCCAGCAGCTCACCGTCGACAGGGTTGGGCACTGAAGCTTTCTTT.

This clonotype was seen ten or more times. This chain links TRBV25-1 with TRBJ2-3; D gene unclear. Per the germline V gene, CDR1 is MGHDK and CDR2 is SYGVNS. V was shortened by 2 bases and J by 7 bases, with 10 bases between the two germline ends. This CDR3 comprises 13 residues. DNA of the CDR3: TGTGCCAGCAGTGAAGGGCCCCCTCATACGCAGTATTTT. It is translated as CASSEGPPHTQYF.